This paragraph reports one T cell receptor beta chain. The antigen it recognizes is unknown. Base-call qualities are not available, and no considerably larger clone is one nucleotide away. Receptor libraries were prepared by the immunoSEQ multiplex PCR assay. A mixture of 60 forward primers for TCR Vbeta segments and 13 reverse primers for TCR Jbeta segments was used in the multiplex PCR. The CDR3 region of rearranged TCR beta genes was amplified from genomic DNA by a multiplex PCR assay. On the Illumina HiSeq System, the amplified TCR beta libraries were sequenced as 87-base-pair reads. The study's own analysis went as follows. Across the roughly 600 repertoires, a later analysis counted some 81 million unique TCR beta chains, 9.5 million to 13 million of which were shared by at least two donors. To remove PCR and sequencing errors, raw reads were error-corrected and collapsed into unique sequences using a nearest-neighbor algorithm that merged closely related sequences. To assign V, D and J gene segments, CDR3 sequences were aligned to IMGT reference sequences. For a sequence to be retained, at least a six-nucleotide match to both a V gene segment and a J gene segment was required. A rearrangement counted as productive if the CDR3 had no stop codons and remained in frame with V and J, and every other rearrangement counted as non-productive. Following IMGT convention, CDR3 was defined as the stretch from the second conserved V-encoded cysteine to the conserved J-encoded phenylalanine. The earlier analysis of some 580 of the donors excluded any sequence lacking an unambiguous match to a single V gene segment. In an earlier analysis of approximately 560 of the donors, a V segment was called functional when productive rearrangements were above 56.7%, and segregating when the standard deviation between donors exceeded 5%. To diagnose cytomegalovirus status from the catalog of TCR beta chain sequences, a statistical classification framework was built. In a later analysis, TCR nucleotide sequences were compared against IMGT/GENE-DB human TR gene sequences so that V and J genes could be assigned. In a later analysis, CDR3 sequences and most-parsimonious VDJ recombination scenarios were assigned using the TCRdist pipeline. In a later analysis, each TCR beta chain was defined by its CDR3 amino acid sequence together with its V-gene family, and reads without a unique V-gene family were excluded. As a way to deal with suspected cross-contamination and a sequencing artifact, a later analysis dropped 500 to 700 nucleotide sequences that were highly shared and had low generation probability. In a later analysis, a clonal expansion index for each public chain was calculated from normalized within-repertoire ranks of inferred template counts. A later analysis computed generation probabilities with a VDJ recombination model fitted to out-of-frame rearrangements, and checked the results against IGoR. Hypergeometric tests were used in a later analysis to score TCR-TCR, TCR-HLA and TCR-CMV co-occurrence, with a repertoire-size bias correction applied to the TCR pairs. In a later analysis, false discovery rates were estimated by permuting HLA or CMV assignments 20 times. In a later analysis, co-occurring TCRs were grouped using DBSCAN, and TCRdist sequence similarity was added for clustering within HLA-allele-positive subsets. For co-occurrence clustering, repertoires with fewer than 30,000 or more than 120,000 public chains were excluded, along with five repertoires with anomalous nucleotide sharing. TCRdb took this table from immuneACCESS and kept in-frame rearrangements with V and J called. Such tables lack part of the clones; where checked against another copy, unresolved V genes explain under half of the gap, and the rest is unexplained. The V and J calls and clone size are taken from that table; D and trimming were inferred from the DNA. The table for this sample lists more than 95,000 clones; around 82% of them were counted only once. The top ten hold approximately 3.8% of the sample.

The CDR3 starts with the cysteine, ends with the phenylalanine, and has 14 residues. Only the CDR3 DNA is retained, 42 bases long and in frame from the first base. CDR1 and CDR2, per the germline V gene, are MNHEY and SVGAGI. V and J are truncated by 5 bases and 5 bases respectively, leaving an intervening sequence of 15 bases. This sample was taken from a study of cytomegalovirus exposure and HLA in healthy donors (dated by TCRdb to 2016 to 2017). Describing the broader study: In an earlier analysis of 450 to 750 of the donors, about 260 Gb of sequence data and just under 120 million unique TCR beta sequences from 150 million to 200 million T cells were reported. All discovery cohort repertoires had been generated using a single sequencing platform. Alongside the repertoire data, information on donor age, sex, ethnicity and CMV serostatus was compiled. To predict cytomegalovirus infection status, the study brought together high-throughput TCR immunosequencing, statistical association of individual TCRs with disease status, and machine learning. A later analysis re-analyzed previously published TCR beta repertoires from several hundred donors and added high-resolution HLA genotyping to study TCR occurrence patterns. In addition to the first cohort of approximately 670 subjects, a separate validation cohort of around 110 different subjects was used. The later analysis used no new phenotypic data to find candidate immune exposures, relying instead on TCR beta sequences and their occurrence across donors. Both class I and class II loci were covered by HLA typing, at four-digit resolution. A later genetic analysis took genome-wide SNP genotypes for 398 of the 666 donors and used that subset as a discovery cohort. The number of typed donors differed by locus: 629-630 for A, B, C, DRB1 and DQB1; some 500 for DQA1; approximately 600 for DPA1; and some 430 for DPB1. Among the approximately 430 genotyped donors, about 83% belonged to the genetic ancestry cluster associated with self-reported Caucasian donors. The aim of the study was to test whether cataloging public T cell receptors could identify signatures of past pathogen exposure. Roughly 5 DR-DQ haplotypes were treated as single units for association and clustering because of strong linkage in the cohort. About 300 gigabases of sequencing data and roughly 90 million unique TCR sequences were included in an early release covering over 600 HLA-typed donors. An earlier analysis of roughly 600 of the donors used high-throughput TCR beta sequencing to judge whether each TCR beta V gene segment behaved as functional or pseudogenic. Using immunosequencing, the study profiled T cell repertoires from fewer than 850 subjects and related those repertoires to cytomegalovirus serostatus. On average, 235,054 unique TCR beta nucleotide sequences were sequenced per donor among about 400 genotyped donors of the cohort, with roughly 18% of those sequences being non-productive.

In total, fewer than 750 healthy bone marrow donors made up the cohort. All cohort members were sampled while nominally healthy, although unrecorded immune exposures were likely present. The donor was CMV seropositive and was included in the group of approximately 310 seropositive cohort members. A peripheral blood sample was provided by each donor, and peripheral blood mononuclear cells were used for TCR beta sequencing. Genomic DNA extraction from the blood cell samples was performed with the Qiagen DNeasy Blood Extraction Kit. Overall results and qualifications from the work: Correlated functional status among segregating V segments might reflect linkage disequilibrium, but an unknown experimental factor could not be ruled out. Because some donors lacked HLA typing at each locus, the association tests relied only on the typed subset. Specific HLA alleles were associated with roughly 16,000 TCR beta sequences at a false discovery rate of 0.05 in a later analysis. The sequencing pipeline was judged likely to have produced a cluster of highly shared sequence variants as a technical artifact. Some IMGT-functional V segments, including TRBV6-2 and TRBV6-3, could not be distinguished by the 87-base-pair reads and were therefore excluded. When HLA alleles, especially DR and DQ, strongly co-occurred, TCR associations were difficult to assign to individual alleles. The authors suggested that the approach could potentially be extended to other disease states and immunological phenotypes. Most TCR sequences were observed very rarely across donors, whereas some public TCRs were present in many individuals. An earlier analysis of around 540 of the donors showed that most TCR beta V segments appeared in productive rearrangements either about 87% or about 30% of the time, which broadly matched IMGT annotations. In a later genetic analysis, a missense DCLRE1C variant was associated with V-gene and J-gene trimming of TCR beta chains, and the association was replicated in an independent cohort. The earlier analysis of about 600 of the donors excluded over 15 rarely observed V segments, including chromosome 9 orphons, because counts were too low. A further reported finding was that TCR beta sequences accurately predicted the HLA-A and HLA-B alleles for most subjects in the first cohort. A later analysis found that HLA-associated TCR beta chains were more clonally expanded and had lower generation probabilities than equally common non-associated chains. A total of 150 to 200 TCR beta chains were listed by the study as associated with cytomegalovirus. Compared with the roughly 700-donor mean, donors in an Asian-associated ancestry cluster had fewer N-insertions in productive TCRs, according to a later genetic analysis. A later analysis found that TCR association rates varied across HLA loci, with DRB1 alleles showing the most associated TCRs and HLA-C alleles the fewest. In a later analysis, several top co-occurrence clusters were reported to appear linked to parvovirus B19, influenza, CMV and Epstein-Barr virus. According to a later analysis, most CMV-associated TCR beta chains appeared to be HLA-restricted, and the HLA associations seemed to be driven largely by CMV exposure. CMV serostatus was the only immune exposure information available for the cohort. A few of the identified cytomegalovirus-associated TCR beta chains were confirmed in vitro to be specific for cytomegalovirus antigens. Cytomegalovirus status was reported to be diagnosed by the classifier with high specificity and sensitivity in both the original and validation cohorts. In this cohort, only TCR beta chains were sequenced, and detectable features were limited by the absence of alpha or paired-chain data. Sequencing depth was assumed to be roughly uniform across donors in the presence/absence analyses, though that assumption may not hold.

This receptor was taken from a woman between 40 and 55 years old in good health and CMV-seropositive. The receptor chain draws on TRBV6-5 and TRBJ1-1, with the D gene uncertain. The sample taken for sequencing was PBMCs. The nucleotide sequence is given as TGTGCCAGCAGTGGTCAGTGGGCGGGAACTGAAGCTTTCTTT. Translated, it reads CASSGQWAGTEAFF.